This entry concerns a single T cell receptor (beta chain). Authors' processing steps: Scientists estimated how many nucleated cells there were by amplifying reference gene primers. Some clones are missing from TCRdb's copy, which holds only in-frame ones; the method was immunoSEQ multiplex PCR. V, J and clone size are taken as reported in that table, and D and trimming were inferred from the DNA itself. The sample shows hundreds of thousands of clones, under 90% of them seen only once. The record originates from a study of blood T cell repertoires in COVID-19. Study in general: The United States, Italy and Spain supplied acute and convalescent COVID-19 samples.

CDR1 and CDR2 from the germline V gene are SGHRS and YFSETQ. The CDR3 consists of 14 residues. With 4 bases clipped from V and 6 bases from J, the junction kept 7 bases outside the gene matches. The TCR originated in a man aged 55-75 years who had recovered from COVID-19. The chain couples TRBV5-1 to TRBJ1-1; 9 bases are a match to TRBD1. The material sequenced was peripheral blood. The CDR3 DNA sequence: TGCGCCAGCAGCCCCGGGACAGGGAAGCCTGAAGCTTTCTTT. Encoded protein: CASSPGTGKPEAFF.